This T cell receptor (beta chain) was sequenced during a study of T cell responses to AZD1222 COVID-19 vaccine. Points from the study as a whole: Variant regions that are unmutated are reportedly the target of nearly half of spike-specific TCRs. In a largely white British group with more females than males, clonal diversity was possibly underestimated. No repertoire was sampled before or during the peak T cell response, only after it. Baseline seropositivity characterized only a handful of AZD1222 recipients.

Produced via immunoSEQ multiplex PCR; TCRdb's table is partial and in-frame only. The sample has about 98,000 clones, 80% to 85% seen once. With respect to this clone: The target antigen is unknown.

Here the sequenced sample was peripheral blood, taken on day 0 of AZD1222 vaccination. The clonotype was recovered from an adult in good health.

The CDR3, as DNA: TGCGCCAGCAGCTCGGGGACAGGGGGACCCCAGGCCCAGCATTTT. It translates to CASSSGTGGPQAQHF. This chain connects TRBV5-1 to TRBJ1-5, with 11 bases that match TRBD1. Looked up from germline, CDR1 is SGHRS and CDR2 is YFSETQ. V lost 3 bases, J lost 11 bases, and 10 bases stayed unmatched. The CDR3 sequence is 15 residues long.